Sequencing of this T cell receptor (beta chain) was carried out in a study of T cell repertoires in cytomegalovirus infection. Overall study context: HLA-C-restricted CMV epitopes, recently identified, and well-studied HLA-B-restricted ones were used by the study. Matching HLA type, along with CMV infection, was indicated by public TCR beta signatures.

From germline, CDR1 is MNHEY and CDR2 SVGAGI. The CDR3 runs 13 residues. V lost 4 bases and J 4 bases, leaving 11 bases between the germline ends. Study-level findings and limits: Carriers of CMV plus the relevant HLA were identified by cumulative public TCR beta family frequency. HLA-C-restricted CMV-specific TCR beta clonotypes prevailed in the ex vivo response.

From the reads, TCRdb called clonotypes with MiXCR, one entry per CDR3 protein. The sample includes around 750,000 distinct CDR3 sequences, about 33% of them seen just once. For this clonotype: Its antigen is unidentified.

This TCR was sampled from a human donor in good health (CMV status not recorded). Some clones in this sample may be carry-over from other donors' samples. Sequenced here: cultured CD8+ T cells from PBMCs, sampled from culture after CMV antigen stimulation. The chain uses TRBV6-5 and TRBJ2-7; D is unresolved. CDR3 in amino acids: CASSWSAGYEQYV. Written as DNA, the CDR3 is TGTGCCAGCAGTTGGAGTGCAGGATACGAGCAGTACGTC.